Listed below are T cell receptor beta chains from one sample, sequenced in a study of somatic mutations in cytotoxic T cells in rheumatoid arthritis. TCRdb keeps only in-frame clones here, not all; method: immunoSEQ multiplex PCR. Among roughly 20,000 clones listed, about 65% were seen once. Sequenced: CD8+ T cells sorted from blood. The source of these receptors is an adult with rheumatoid arthritis. CDR3s include the opening cysteine and the closing phenylalanine or tryptophan. D genes are given only for firm matches. Where a row states a size, it is once, few, many or the class of an expanded clone; other rows omit it.

CDR3 DNA,CDR3 protein,clone size,V gene,D gene,J gene
TGTGCCAGCAGCTTCAACAGGGTTTCGGGCTACACCTTC,CASSFNRVSGYTF,-,TRBV5-8,-,TRBJ1-2
TGTGCCAGCAGCGGCGGTGTGGGGCAGTACTTC,CASSGGVGQYF,-,TRBV5-5,-,TRBJ2-7
TGTGCCAGCAGCTTGGGGGTTCAGCCCCAGCATTTT,CASSLGVQPQHF,-,TRBV5-6,-,TRBJ1-5
TGTGCCATCAGTGAGGCTTCGGAGTCCTTAGGCAACACCATATATTTT,CAISEASESLGNTIYF,few,TRBV10-3,-,TRBJ1-3
TGCGCCAGCAGGGCCGATCAGGAGACCCAGTACTTC,CASRADQETQYF,-,TRBV5-1,-,TRBJ2-5
TGTGCCAGCAGCTTCCAGGGCCTCTACTCTGGAAACACCATATATTTT,CASSFQGLYSGNTIYF,few,TRBV7-8,-,TRBJ1-3
TGTGCCAGCAGCTTAGAGTCGGGCAGATCTGGGGCCAACGTCCTGACTTTC,CASSLESGRSGANVLTF,-,TRBV11-1,-,TRBJ2-6
TGTGCCAGCAGCTTAACGGGAGGGGGCGCGGCCGAGCAGTACTTC,CASSLTGGGAAEQYF,-,TRBV7-3,-,TRBJ2-7
TGTGCCAGCAGCAAACCTTCTCGGGACAGGGGGCTGTACGAGCAGTACTTC,CASSKPSRDRGLYEQYF,-,TRBV21-1,-,TRBJ2-7
TGTGCCAGCAGTCCTCTAGCGGGGCGCCAAGAGACCCAGTACTTC,CASSPLAGRQETQYF,-,TRBV6-5,TRBD2,TRBJ2-5
TGTGCCAGCAGCTTGGGGGTCAGGCAGCCCCAGCATTTT,CASSLGVRQPQHF,-,TRBV5-6,-,TRBJ1-5
TGTGCCAGCGTTGCCACAGGGGGCGCGCACTATGGCTACACCTTC,CASVATGGAHYGYTF,-,TRBV25-1,TRBD1,TRBJ1-2
TGTGCCAGCAGCTGGACAGGGGGCGTCTCCTACGAGCAGTACTTC,CASSWTGGVSYEQYF,-,TRBV5-4,TRBD1,TRBJ2-7
TGTGCCAGCAGTTTGGAGGGGAGTTACAATGAGCAGTTCTTC,CASSLEGSYNEQFF,-,TRBV28,-,TRBJ2-1
TGCGCCAGCAGTGGGCAGGGGGACACTGAAGCTTTCTTT,CASSGQGDTEAFF,-,TRBV5-1,TRBD1,TRBJ1-1
TGCGCCAGCAGCCAAAACAGCGAGAACACTGAAGCTTTCTTT,CASSQNSENTEAFF,-,TRBV4-3,-,TRBJ1-1
TGTGCCAGCAGCCCTGGCGCTGATGAGCAGTTCTTC,CASSPGADEQFF,-,TRBV5-6,-,TRBJ2-1
TGCGCCAGCAGCCAGTTCCAGGTTACCTCTGGAAACACCATATATTTT,CASSQFQVTSGNTIYF,-,TRBV4-3,-,TRBJ1-3
TGCGCCAGCAGCTTGGTATCGGACACCGGGGAGCTGTTTTTT,CASSLVSDTGELFF,-,TRBV5-1,-,TRBJ2-2
TGTGCCAGCAGCTTCGACAGGGGGGACAATGAGCAGTTCTTC,CASSFDRGDNEQFF,once,TRBV11-3,TRBD1,TRBJ2-1
TGTGCCAGCAGTTACCTAGGGGAGAACACTGAAGCTTTCTTT,CASSYLGENTEAFF,-,TRBV6-5,-,TRBJ1-1
TGCGCCAGCAGCCAAGTCCCCTGGGCGGGGTTCACAGATACGCAGTATTTT,CASSQVPWAGFTDTQYF,once,TRBV4-3,-,TRBJ2-3
TGTGCCAGTAGTATATCTCTGACTAACCAAGAGACCCAGTACTTC,CASSISLTNQETQYF,once,TRBV19,-,TRBJ2-5
TGTGCCAGCAGTTACTCGAAATCGACGAGCTACGAGCAGTACTTC,CASSYSKSTSYEQYF,-,TRBV6-5,-,TRBJ2-7
TGCGCCAGCAGCCAAGTCTACGGCGCCTACAATGAGCAGTTCTTC,CASSQVYGAYNEQFF,-,TRBV4-1,-,TRBJ2-1
TGTGCCAGCAGCTTTAGCGGGACAGGGACTCAGCCCCAGCATTTT,CASSFSGTGTQPQHF,-,TRBV7-9,TRBD1,TRBJ1-5
TGTGCCAGCAGCCCCCGGACAGGGGATTACGAGCAGTACTTC,CASSPRTGDYEQYF,-,TRBV9,TRBD1,TRBJ2-7
TGCGCCAGCAGCCAGAGCCCCTCGGGGACAAGCCGCCATGGGCAGTTCTTC,CASSQSPSGTSRHGQFF,medium-sized,TRBV4-1,-,TRBJ2-1
TGTGCCAGCAGGGTCGGACAGAATTTTGAAGCTTTCTTT,CASRVGQNFEAFF,few,TRBV6-6,-,TRBJ1-1
TGCAGCGTTGAAGCCTGGGGGGCCCTTTCCCAAGAGACCCAGTACTTC,CSVEAWGALSQETQYF,few,TRBV29-1,-,TRBJ2-5
TGCGCCAGCAGCCAAGGCCCCCTAAACACTGAAGCTTTCTTT,CASSQGPLNTEAFF,-,TRBV4-1,-,TRBJ1-1
TGTGCCAGCAGTTCTGTGGACTTTTACACCGGGGAGCTGTTTTTT,CASSSVDFYTGELFF,-,TRBV27,-,TRBJ2-2
TGTGCCAGCAGTTACCGATCCGGGACTGAAGCTTTCTTT,CASSYRSGTEAFF,-,TRBV6-5,-,TRBJ1-1
TGTGCCAGCAGCGGGGGACAGGGGGCCCGGGAGACCCAGTACTTC,CASSGGQGARETQYF,-,TRBV7-9,TRBD1,TRBJ2-5
TGTGCCAGCAGCTTGTCTTCGGACAGCCCCTCCTACGAGCAGTACTTC,CASSLSSDSPSYEQYF,few,TRBV7-9,-,TRBJ2-7
TGTGCCAGCAGCCTAGCGGGAAACTCCTACGAGCAGTACTTC,CASSLAGNSYEQYF,medium-sized,TRBV11-2,TRBD2,TRBJ2-7
TGTGCCAGCAGTGAAGTAGGACACCCAGGGATAAACACTGAAGCTTTCTTT,CASSEVGHPGINTEAFF,-,TRBV6-1,-,TRBJ1-1
TGTGCCTGGAGCGAAGGGGACTACATCTCCTACGAGCAGTACTTC,CAWSEGDYISYEQYF,-,TRBV30,TRBD2,TRBJ2-7
TGTGCCAGCAGCTTAGCGACAGGGTGGTCTGAAGCTTTCTTT,CASSLATGWSEAFF,once,TRBV11-2,TRBD1,TRBJ1-1
TGTGCCAGCGCTTCCATCGACCAGGGGTTCAATGAGCAGTTCTTC,CASASIDQGFNEQFF,medium-sized,TRBV27,-,TRBJ2-1
TGTGCCAGTAGTAACCCAGGGGCTGTCGACGAGCAGTACTTC,CASSNPGAVDEQYF,-,TRBV19,-,TRBJ2-7
TGTGCCAGCAGGTCCGGACTCGATAGCACAGATACGCAGTATTTT,CASRSGLDSTDTQYF,-,TRBV7-9,-,TRBJ2-3
TGTGCCAGCAGTTTCGGGGAGGGTCTGATTGGCTACACCTTC,CASSFGEGLIGYTF,-,TRBV27,-,TRBJ1-2
TGTGCCATCAGCGGCTATACAGGGGGAGACACTGAAGCTTTCTTT,CAISGYTGGDTEAFF,few,TRBV10-3,TRBD1,TRBJ1-1
TGTGCCATCAGTGAGTTTGGCTCCAGCACAGATACGCAGTATTTT,CAISEFGSSTDTQYF,-,TRBV10-3,-,TRBJ2-3
TGTGCCAGCAGCCCACGGCCGGGACAGGGGGGCGAGCAGTACTTC,CASSPRPGQGGEQYF,-,TRBV7-9,TRBD1,TRBJ2-7
TGCGCCAGCAGCCAAGAACACCGGGGGCCGTACGAGCAGTACTTC,CASSQEHRGPYEQYF,-,TRBV4-3,-,TRBJ2-7
TGCGCCAGCAGCCAAGACGTGTCAACTAATGAAAAACTGTTTTTT,CASSQDVSTNEKLFF,-,TRBV4-1,-,TRBJ1-4
TGTGCCAGCAAGGCATCAGGGGAGGGGCAGCCCCAGCATTTT,CASKASGEGQPQHF,-,TRBV7-9,-,TRBJ1-5
TGTGCCAGCAGTTACTACACCGGGGAGCTGCTTTTT,CASSYYTGELLF,-,TRBV6-6,-,TRBJ2-2
TGTGCCACCAGCGAAAGGGACACCTCCTACGAGCAGTACTTC,CATSERDTSYEQYF,-,TRBV19,-,TRBJ2-7
TGTGCCAGCAGCGCACTAGCGGGGGTCGGCTCCTACAATGAGCAGTTCTTC,CASSALAGVGSYNEQFF,-,TRBV9,TRBD2,TRBJ2-1
TGCGCCAGCAGCCAACTGGGGACGGCCAATGAGCAGTTCTTC,CASSQLGTANEQFF,-,TRBV4-1,-,TRBJ2-1
TGTGCCAGCAGTGAATCTCCGGGAAACTATGGCTACACCTTC,CASSESPGNYGYTF,-,TRBV25-1,-,TRBJ1-2
TGCGCCAGCAGCTTGGCATCTGTACCCTACGAGCAGTACTTC,CASSLASVPYEQYF,few,TRBV5-1,-,TRBJ2-7